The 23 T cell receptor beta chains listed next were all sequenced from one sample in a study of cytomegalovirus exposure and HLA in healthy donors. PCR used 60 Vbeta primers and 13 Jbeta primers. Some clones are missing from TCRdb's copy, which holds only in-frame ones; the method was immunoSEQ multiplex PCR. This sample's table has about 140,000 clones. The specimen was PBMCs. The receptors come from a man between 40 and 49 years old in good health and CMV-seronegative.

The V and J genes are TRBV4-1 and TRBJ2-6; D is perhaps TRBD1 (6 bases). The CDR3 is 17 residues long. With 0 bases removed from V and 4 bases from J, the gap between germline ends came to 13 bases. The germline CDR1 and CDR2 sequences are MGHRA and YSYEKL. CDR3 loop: CASSQEITGKGANVLTF. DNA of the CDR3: TGCGCCAGCAGCCAAGAAATTACAGGGAAAGGGGCCAACGTCCTGACTTTC.

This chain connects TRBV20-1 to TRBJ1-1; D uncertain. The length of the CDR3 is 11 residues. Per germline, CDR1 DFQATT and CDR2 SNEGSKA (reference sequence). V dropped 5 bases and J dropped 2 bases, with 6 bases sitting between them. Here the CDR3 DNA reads TGCAGTGCTGAGGGAAACACTGAAGCTTTCTTT. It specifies CSAEGNTEAFF.

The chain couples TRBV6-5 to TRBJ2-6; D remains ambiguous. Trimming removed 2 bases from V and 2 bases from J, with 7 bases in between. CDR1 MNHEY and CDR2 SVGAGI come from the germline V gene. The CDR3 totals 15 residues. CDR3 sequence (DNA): TGTGCCAGCAGTTACGGGCTCCCTGGGGCCAACGTCCTGACTTTC. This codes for CASSYGLPGANVLTF.

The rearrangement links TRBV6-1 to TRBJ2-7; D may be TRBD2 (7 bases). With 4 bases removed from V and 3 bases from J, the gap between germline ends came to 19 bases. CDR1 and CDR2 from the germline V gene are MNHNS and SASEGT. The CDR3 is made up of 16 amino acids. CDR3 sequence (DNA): TGTGCCAGCAGTGTTTATTGGGAGGGACAAAACTACGAGCAGTACTTC. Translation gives CASSVYWEGQNYEQYF.

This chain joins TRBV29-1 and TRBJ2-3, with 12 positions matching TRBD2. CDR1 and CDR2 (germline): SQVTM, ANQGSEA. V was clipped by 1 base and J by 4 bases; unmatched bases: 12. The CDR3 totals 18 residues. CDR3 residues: CSVEASGGAVRRADTQYF. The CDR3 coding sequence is TGCAGCGTTGAAGCTAGCGGGGGGGCCGTTCGTCGGGCAGATACGCAGTATTTT.

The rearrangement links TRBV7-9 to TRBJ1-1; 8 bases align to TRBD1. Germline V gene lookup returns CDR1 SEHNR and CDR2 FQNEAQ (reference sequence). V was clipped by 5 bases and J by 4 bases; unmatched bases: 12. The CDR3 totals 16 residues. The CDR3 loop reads CASSPSYRQGSTEAFF. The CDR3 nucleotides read TGTGCCAGCAGCCCCTCCTACCGACAGGGGAGCACTGAAGCTTTCTTT.

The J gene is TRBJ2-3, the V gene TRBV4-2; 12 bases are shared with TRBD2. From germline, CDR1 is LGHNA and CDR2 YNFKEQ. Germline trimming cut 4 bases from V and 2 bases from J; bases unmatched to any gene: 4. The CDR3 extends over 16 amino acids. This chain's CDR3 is CASSLGLAGNTDTQYF. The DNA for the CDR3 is TGTGCCAGCAGCCTCGGACTAGCGGGGAACACAGATACGCAGTATTTT.

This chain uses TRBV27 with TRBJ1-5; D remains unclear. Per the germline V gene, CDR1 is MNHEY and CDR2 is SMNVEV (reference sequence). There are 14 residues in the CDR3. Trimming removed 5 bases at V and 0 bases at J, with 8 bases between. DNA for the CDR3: TGTGCCAGCAGTCCAACAACTAGCAATCAGCCCCAGCATTTT. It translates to CASSPTTSNQPQHF.

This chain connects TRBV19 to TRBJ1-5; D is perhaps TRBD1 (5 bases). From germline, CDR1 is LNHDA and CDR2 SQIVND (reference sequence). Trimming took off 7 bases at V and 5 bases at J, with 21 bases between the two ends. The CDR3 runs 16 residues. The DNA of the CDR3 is TGTGCCAGTAAAAGCTCAGGGAGGGATCCATATCAGCCCCAGCATTTT. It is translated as CASKSSGRDPYQPQHF.

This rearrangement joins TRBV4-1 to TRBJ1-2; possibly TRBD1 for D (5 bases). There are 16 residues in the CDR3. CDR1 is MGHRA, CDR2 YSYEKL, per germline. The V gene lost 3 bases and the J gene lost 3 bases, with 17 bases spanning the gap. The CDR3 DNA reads TGCGCCAGCAGCCAGGGAATTAAGGGGTTTGACTATGGCTACACCTTC. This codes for CASSQGIKGFDYGYTF.

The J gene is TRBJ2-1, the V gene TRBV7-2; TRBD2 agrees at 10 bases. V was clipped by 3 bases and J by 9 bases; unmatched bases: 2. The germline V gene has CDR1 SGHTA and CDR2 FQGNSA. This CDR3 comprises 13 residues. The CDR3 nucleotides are TGTGCCAGCAGCTTTCGGACTAGCGGTGAGCAGTTCTTC. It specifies CASSFRTSGEQFF.

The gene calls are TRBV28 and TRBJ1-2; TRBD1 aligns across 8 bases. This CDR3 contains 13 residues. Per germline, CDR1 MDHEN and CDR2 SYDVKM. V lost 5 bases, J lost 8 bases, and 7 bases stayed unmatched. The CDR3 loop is CASSVSGGYGYTF. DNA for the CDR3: TGTGCCAGCAGTGTTTCAGGGGGCTACGGCTACACCTTC.

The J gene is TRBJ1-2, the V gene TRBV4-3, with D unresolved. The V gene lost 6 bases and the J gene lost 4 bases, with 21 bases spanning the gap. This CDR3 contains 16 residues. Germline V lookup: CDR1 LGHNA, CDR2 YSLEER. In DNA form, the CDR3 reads TGCGCCAGCAGGAAAGAACCGGGATTCGATCTCTATGGCTACACCTTC. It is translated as CASRKEPGFDLYGYTF.

Here the CDR3 reads CASTTTGWNEQFF. In nucleotides, the CDR3 is TGTGCCAGTACCACTACAGGGTGGAATGAGCAGTTCTTC. The rearrangement joins TRBV19 to TRBJ2-1, with D perhaps TRBD1 (6 bases). The CDR3 spans 13 residues. V dropped 7 bases and J dropped 7 bases, with 14 bases sitting between them. From germline, CDR1 is LNHDA and CDR2 SQIVND (reference sequence). The full variable domain, in which reference TRBV19 and TRBJ2-1 provide the parts outside the CDR3, is DGGITQSPKYLFRKEGQNVTLSCEQNLNHDAMYWYRQDPGQGLRLIYYSQIVNDFQKGDIAEGYSVSREKKESFPLTVTSAQKNPTAFYLCASTTTGWNEQFFGPGTRLTVL.

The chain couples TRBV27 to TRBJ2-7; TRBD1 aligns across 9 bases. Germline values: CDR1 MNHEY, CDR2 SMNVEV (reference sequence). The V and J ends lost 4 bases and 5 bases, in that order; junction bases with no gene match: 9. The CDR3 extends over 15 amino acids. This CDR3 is CASSSIQGAYHEQYF. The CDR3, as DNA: TGTGCCAGCAGTTCCATACAGGGGGCATACCACGAGCAGTACTTC.

This chain's CDR3 is CASSQDRYGYTF. CDR3 coding DNA: TGTGCCAGCAGTCAGGATCGGTATGGCTACACCTTC. The V gene is TRBV6-5, the J gene TRBJ1-2; D is undetermined. Germline CDR1 and CDR2: MNHEY and SVGAGI. This CDR3 has 12 amino acids. The germline V and J ends were trimmed by 5 bases and 5 bases, with 9 bases remaining between them.

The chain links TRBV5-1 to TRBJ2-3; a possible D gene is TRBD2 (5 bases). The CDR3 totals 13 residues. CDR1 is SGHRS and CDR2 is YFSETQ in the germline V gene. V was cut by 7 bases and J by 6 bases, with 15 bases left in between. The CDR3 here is CASLRGSGDTQYF. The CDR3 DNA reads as TGCGCCAGCCTTCGTGGCTCGGGGGATACGCAGTATTTT.

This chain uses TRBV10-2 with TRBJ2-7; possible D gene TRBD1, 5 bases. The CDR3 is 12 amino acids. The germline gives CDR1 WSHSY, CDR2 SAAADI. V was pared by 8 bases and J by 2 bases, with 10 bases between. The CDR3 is CASRQSAYEQYF. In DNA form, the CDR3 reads TGCGCCAGCCGACAGAGCGCCTACGAGCAGTACTTC.

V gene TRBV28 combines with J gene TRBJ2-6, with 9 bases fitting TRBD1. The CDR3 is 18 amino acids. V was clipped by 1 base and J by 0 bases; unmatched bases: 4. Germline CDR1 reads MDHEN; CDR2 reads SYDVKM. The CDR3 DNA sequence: TGTGCCAGCAGTTTATTTGGGACAGGGAGCTCTGGGGCCAACGTCCTGACTTTC. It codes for CASSLFGTGSSGANVLTF.

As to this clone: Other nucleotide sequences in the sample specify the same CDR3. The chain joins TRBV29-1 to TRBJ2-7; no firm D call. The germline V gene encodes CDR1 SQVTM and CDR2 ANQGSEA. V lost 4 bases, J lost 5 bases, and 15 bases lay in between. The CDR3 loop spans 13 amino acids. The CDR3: CSVAPAIHHEQYF. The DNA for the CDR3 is TGCAGCGTTGCCCCAGCGATTCACCACGAGCAGTACTTC.

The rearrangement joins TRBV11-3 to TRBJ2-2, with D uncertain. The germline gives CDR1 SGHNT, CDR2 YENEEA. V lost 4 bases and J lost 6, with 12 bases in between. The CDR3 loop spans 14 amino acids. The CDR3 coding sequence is TGTGCCAGCAGCTCCCCTAGGAGTGCCGGGGAGCTGTTTTTT. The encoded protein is CASSSPRSAGELFF. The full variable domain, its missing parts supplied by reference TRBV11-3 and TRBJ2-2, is EAGVVQSPRYKIIEKKQPVAFWCNPISGHNTLYWYLQNLGQGPELLIRYENEEAVDDSQLPKDRFSAERLKGVDSTLKIQPAELGDSAVYLCASSSPRSAGELFFGEGSRLTVL.

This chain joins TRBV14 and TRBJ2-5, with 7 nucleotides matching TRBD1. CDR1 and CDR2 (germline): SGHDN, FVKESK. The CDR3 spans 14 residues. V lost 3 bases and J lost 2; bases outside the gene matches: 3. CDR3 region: CASSQGQIQETQYF. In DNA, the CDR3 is TGTGCCAGCAGCCAGGGACAGATACAAGAGACCCAGTACTTC.

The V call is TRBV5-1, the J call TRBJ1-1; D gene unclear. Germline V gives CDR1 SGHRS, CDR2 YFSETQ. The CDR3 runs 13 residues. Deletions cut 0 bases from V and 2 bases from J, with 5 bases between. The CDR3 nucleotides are TGCGCCAGCAGCTTGGGACTCAACACTGAAGCTTTCTTT. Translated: CASSLGLNTEAFF.